This T cell receptor beta chain was sequenced during a study of blood T cells in healthy people across ages. CDR3 size: 14 residues. V was trimmed by 2 bases and J by 1 base, leaving 8 bases between them. The V gene's germline CDR1 is MNHEY and CDR2 SVGEGT. A sample-barcoded 5' primer and a J-beta primer mix were used in a second PCR of roughly 7 to 11 cycles. TCRdb redid the calling of the 5' RACE reads with MiXCR, one entry per CDR3 protein. The sample lists 780,000 or so distinct CDR3 sequences, 56% occurring once. Sequencing input: blood. This rearrangement joins TRBV6-2 or TRBV6-3 to TRBJ1-1, with D perhaps matching TRBD1 (6 bases). This clonotype originated in a man aged 35-49 years in good health. The CDR3: CASSYPGANTEAFF. The CDR3 nucleotides read TGTGCCAGCAGTTACCCAGGGGCGAACACTGAAGCTTTCTTT.